This record concerns one T cell receptor beta chain sequence. The data stem from a study of PD-L1 blockade in urothelial cancer. Time point in this sample: peripheral blood 6 weeks after treatment start. The repertoire was sequenced with immunoSEQ multiplex PCR; TCRdb's copy has only in-frame clones and lacks some. In the table there are around 110,000 clones, 75% to 90% of which are singletons. The sequence came from a man in his fifties or sixties with urothelial cancer. The sequenced sample was PBMCs, obtained around atezolizumab (anti-PD-L1) treatment.

The CDR3 DNA is TGTGCCAGCAGCAGCGGGGGAGAGACCCAGTACTTC. Translating it yields CASSSGGETQYF. The chain employs TRBV5-4 and TRBJ2-5; 8 bases fit TRBD2. CDR1 SGHNT and CDR2 YYREEE come from the germline V gene (reference sequence). There are 12 residues in the CDR3. The junction had 0 bases not matched to a gene; V was cut back by 4 bases and J by 4 bases.